A selection of T cell receptor beta chains follows, all from one sample in a study of Graves' ophthalmopathy and Graves' hyperthyroidism. TCRdb ran MiXCR on the multiplex PCR reads and lists one entry per CDR3 protein. The sample lists about 400,000 distinct CDR3 sequences, around 20% occurring once. The sequenced material came from peripheral blood. These TCRs come from a woman in her late teens or twenties with stable Graves' hyperthyroidism. The CDR3 runs from the conserved cysteine through the conserved F or W. Each record gives: D gene, clone size, V gene, J gene, CDR3 protein, CDR3 DNA. D genes are given only for firm matches. Clone size is not always given. Where it is, it says once, few, many or a class for expanded clones.

>TRBD2|many|TRBV20-1|TRBJ2-4
CSAGGLAGKNIQYF
TGCAGTGCCGGGGGACTAGCGGGCAAAAACATTCAGTACTTC
>.|many|TRBV6-1|TRBJ2-5
CASSVRLQETQYF
TGTGCCAGCAGTGTTAGGCTACAAGAGACCCAGTACTTC
>TRBD1|few|TRBV28|TRBJ1-3
CASSRPGTGTTGNTIYF
TGTGCCAGCAGCCGGCCCGGGACAGGGACTACGGGAAACACCATATATTTT
>.|.|TRBV2|TRBJ1-2
CASSLSRARPNYGYTF
TGCGCCAGCAGCCTTTCCCGCGCCCGCCCCAACTATGGCTACACCTTC
>.|many|TRBV29-1|TRBJ2-7
CSVADWVGQSYEQYF
TGCAGCGTTGCCGACTGGGTGGGGCAGTCCTACGAGCAGTACTTC
>.|.|TRBV7-8|TRBJ1-1
CASSHRRLLSTEAFF
TGTGCCAGCAGCCATCGACGACTCCTCTCCACTGAAGCTTTCTTT
>.|many|TRBV20-1|TRBJ2-2
CSARKGGSTGELFF
TGCAGTGCTAGAAAAGGGGGTAGTACCGGGGAGCTGTTTTTT
>TRBD2|many|TRBV5-1|TRBJ2-7
CASSSILAGGKEQYF
TGCGCCAGCAGCTCAATACTAGCGGGAGGGAAAGAGCAGTACTTC
>.|once|TRBV15|TRBJ2-5
CATSRDLALETQYF
TGTGCCACCAGCAGAGATCTGGCGTTGGAGACCCAGTACTTC
>TRBD2|many|TRBV30|TRBJ2-5
CAWSVRLAGGETQYF
TGTGCCTGGAGTGTACGGCTAGCGGGAGGAGAGACCCAGTACTTC
>.|many|TRBV6-5|TRBJ2-4
CASRSSRGQGTKNIQYF
TGTGCCAGCAGATCCTCAAGGGGCCAAGGGACCAAAAACATTCAGTACTTC
>.|many|TRBV19|TRBJ1-5
CASSIINQPQHF
TGTGCCAGTAGTATTATTAATCAGCCCCAGCATTTT
>TRBD1|many|TRBV20-1|TRBJ1-2
CSARTGGNNYGYTF
TGCAGTGCCCGGACAGGGGGCAATAACTATGGCTACACCTTC
>TRBD1|many|TRBV2|TRBJ1-1
CASRKTGGGTEAFF
TGTGCCAGCAGGAAAACAGGGGGAGGAACTGAAGCTTTCTTT
>.|many|TRBV28|TRBJ1-2
CASRQVNYGYTF
TGTGCCAGCAGACAGGTTAACTATGGCTACACCTTC
>TRBD2|.|TRBV13|TRBJ2-7
CASRIAGGYEQYF
TGTGCCAGCAGAATAGCGGGAGGCTACGAGCAGTACTTC
>.|many|TRBV30|TRBJ2-7
CAWSVYFDGEQYF
TGTGCCTGGAGTGTTTACTTCGACGGGGAGCAGTACTTC
>TRBD1|few|TRBV12-3/TRBV12-4|TRBJ1-2
CASRLTTGFGYTF
TGTGCCAGCAGGCTGACGACAGGGTTCGGCTACACCTTC
>TRBD2|.|TRBV13|TRBJ2-2
CASSPGLAGDTGELSF
TGTGCCAGCAGCCCGGGGTTAGCGGGAGACACCGGGGAGCTGTCTTTT
>.|.|TRBV12-5|TRBJ2-2
CASGLVLGRGTGELFF
TGTGCTAGTGGTTTGGTGCTAGGTAGGGGGACCGGGGAGCTGTTTTTT
>.|.|TRBV12-3/TRBV12-4|TRBJ1-5
CASTSSVGVSNQPQHF
TGTGCCAGCACCAGCTCGGTTGGGGTTAGCAATCAGCCCCAGCATTTT
>TRBD1|many|TRBV20-1|TRBJ2-7
CSALTGTGILYEQYF
TGCAGTGCTCTCACCGGGACAGGGATTCTGTACGAGCAGTACTTC
>.|.|TRBV12-3/TRBV12-4|TRBJ1-1
CASKMGSEAFF
TGTGCCAGCAAAATGGGTTCTGAAGCTTTCTTT
>TRBD1|many|TRBV20-1|TRBJ1-1
CSAGTGGDTEAFF
TGCAGTGCGGGGACAGGCGGCGACACTGAAGCTTTCTTT
>.|many|TRBV20-1|TRBJ1-5
CSARDPGPGGGQPQHF
TGCAGTGCTAGAGATCCTGGACCCGGAGGTGGTCAGCCCCAGCATTTT
>TRBD1|.|TRBV6-4|TRBJ1-2
CASSDRIQGVIDYGYTF
TGTGCCAGCAGTGATCGGATACAGGGGGTTATCGACTATGGCTACACCTTC
>.|.|TRBV12-3/TRBV12-4|TRBJ2-7
CASSLFRHEQYF
TGTGCCAGCAGTTTATTCAGGCACGAGCAGTACTTC
>.|few|TRBV4-3|TRBJ2-2
CASSQEGSGTKNTGELFF
TGCGCCAGCAGCCAAGAGGGATCGGGGACCAAGAACACCGGGGAGCTGTTTTTT
>TRBD1|.|TRBV6-5|TRBJ1-6
CASSYGGQADSPLHF
TGTGCCAGCAGTTACGGGGGACAGGCCGATTCACCCCTCCACTTT
>.|many|TRBV28|TRBJ2-5
CAIRGPPILEETQYF
TGTGCCATCCGGGGACCCCCTATCCTTGAAGAGACCCAGTACTTC
>TRBD2|.|TRBV6-2/TRBV6-3|TRBJ2-7
CASSYGPGGAYEQYF
TGTGCCAGCAGTTACGGTCCTGGGGGGGCCTACGAGCAGTACTTC
>.|many|TRBV4-2|TRBJ2-5
CASSQDPTSPEETQYF
TGTGCCAGCAGCCAAGACCCTACTAGTCCAGAAGAGACCCAGTACTTC
>TRBD1|few|TRBV2|TRBJ1-6
CASSLGQGYSPLHF
TGTGCCAGCAGTCTGGGACAGGGGTATTCACCCCTCCACTTT
>TRBD1|.|TRBV15|TRBJ1-1
CATSLGTGGTEAFF
TGTGCCACCAGCCTCGGGACAGGGGGCACTGAAGCTTTCTTT
>.|many|TRBV6-5|TRBJ2-7
CASSYLFGTRSYEQYF
TGTGCCAGCAGTTACTTGTTCGGGACTCGCTCCTACGAGCAGTACTTC
>TRBD2|many|TRBV11-2|TRBJ2-5
CASSPIAGQETQYF
TGTGCCAGCAGCCCGATAGCGGGGCAAGAGACCCAGTACTTC
>TRBD2|.|TRBV5-1|TRBJ2-7
CASSFSTGGLSEQYF
TGCGCCAGCAGCTTTAGTACGGGAGGGTTGAGCGAGCAGTACTTC
>.|many|TRBV15|TRBJ2-2
CATSRRPGLLNTGELFF
TGTGCCACCAGCAGGAGACCGGGACTGCTGAACACCGGGGAGCTGTTTTTT
>.|many|TRBV5-1|TRBJ2-2
CASNLAGELFF
TGCGCCAGCAACCTGGCCGGGGAGCTGTTTTTT
>.|many|TRBV15|TRBJ2-5
CATSTVAGETQYF
TGTGCCACCAGCACAGTCGCTGGGGAGACCCAGTACTTC
>.|few|TRBV30|TRBJ1-6
CAWTIQRDSSYNSPLHF
TGTGCCTGGACCATACAGAGGGATAGCTCCTATAATTCACCCCTCCACTTT
>TRBD1|many|TRBV20-1|TRBJ1-6
CSATMQDRNSPLHF
TGCAGTGCGACGATGCAGGACAGGAATTCACCCCTCCACTTT
>.|many|TRBV4-3|TRBJ1-5
CASSQGALGGGQPQHF
TGCGCCAGCAGCCAAGGGGCTCTTGGGGGTGGTCAGCCCCAGCATTTT
>TRBD1|many|TRBV12-3/TRBV12-4|TRBJ2-6
CASSHTGGGANVLTF
TGTGCCAGCAGTCATACAGGGGGTGGGGCCAACGTCCTGACTTTC
>.|few|TRBV6-1|TRBJ2-3
CASGPDGAGTQYF
TGTGCCAGCGGGCCGGACGGGGCAGGTACGCAGTATTTT
>.|many|TRBV20-1|TRBJ2-5
CSAQNSGSGTQYF
TGCAGTGCTCAGAACTCCGGCAGTGGGACCCAGTACTTC
>.|many|TRBV6-1|TRBJ1-1
CASSQSPGAGTEAFF
TGTGCCAGCAGTCAATCTCCGGGGGCGGGCACTGAAGCTTTCTTT
>.|many|TRBV6-5|TRBJ1-1
CASSYRDRSSLAFF
TGTGCCAGCAGTTACCGGGACCGGTCATCTCTAGCTTTCTTT
>TRBD1|.|TRBV12-3/TRBV12-4|TRBJ2-7
CASSLTGVHEQYF
TGTGCCAGCAGTCTGACAGGGGTCCACGAGCAGTACTTC
>.|.|TRBV15|TRBJ1-3
CATSRYPATGNTIYF
TGTGCCACCAGCAGATACCCCGCGACTGGAAACACCATATATTTT
>.|many|TRBV20-1|TRBJ1-1
CSARVSTVDTEAFF
TGCAGTGCTAGAGTCTCCACGGTGGACACTGAAGCTTTCTTT
>.|.|TRBV19|TRBJ1-2
CASSKGENYGYTF
TGTGCCAGTAGTAAAGGAGAGAACTATGGCTACACCTTC
>.|many|TRBV10-3|TRBJ2-7
CAIRAGDLYEQYF
TGTGCCATCAGGGCAGGGGATCTCTACGAGCAGTACTTC
>.|many|TRBV12-3/TRBV12-4|TRBJ1-5
CASSLGGTYQPQHF
TGTGCCAGCAGTTTAGGGGGGACTTATCAGCCCCAGCATTTT
>TRBD1|many|TRBV12-3/TRBV12-4|TRBJ1-5
CASRGQGSNQPQHF
TGTGCCAGCAGGGGACAGGGGAGCAATCAGCCCCAGCATTTT
>.|.|TRBV10-3|TRBJ2-5
CAIGVSTATGTNPTQYF
TGTGCCATCGGCGTCTCAACCGCAACCGGGACAAATCCGACCCAGTACTTC